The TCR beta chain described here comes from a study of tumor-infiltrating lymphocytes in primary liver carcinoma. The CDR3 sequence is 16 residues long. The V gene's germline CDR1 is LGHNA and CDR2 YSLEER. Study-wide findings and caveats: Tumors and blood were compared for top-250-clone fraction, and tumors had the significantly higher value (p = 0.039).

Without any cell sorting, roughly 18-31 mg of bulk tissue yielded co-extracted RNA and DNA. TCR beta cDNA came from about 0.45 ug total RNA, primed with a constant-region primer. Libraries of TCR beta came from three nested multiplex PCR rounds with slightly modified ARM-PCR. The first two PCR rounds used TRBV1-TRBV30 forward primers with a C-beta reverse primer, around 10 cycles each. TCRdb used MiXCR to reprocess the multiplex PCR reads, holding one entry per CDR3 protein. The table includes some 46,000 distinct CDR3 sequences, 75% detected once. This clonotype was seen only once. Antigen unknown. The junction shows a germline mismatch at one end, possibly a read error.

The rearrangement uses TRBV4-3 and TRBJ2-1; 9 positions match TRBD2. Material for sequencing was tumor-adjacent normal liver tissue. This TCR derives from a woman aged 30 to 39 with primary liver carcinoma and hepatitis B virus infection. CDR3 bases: TGCGCCAACAGCCAAGGAGCGGGGGGCAGCTCAAATGAGCAGTTCTTC. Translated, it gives CANSQGAGGSSNEQFF.